This T cell receptor (beta chain) was recorded in a study of blood T cells in healthy people across ages (dated by TCRdb to 2013 to 2016). For the study in its entirety: Template switching captured roughly one uniquely barcoded TCR beta cDNA molecule per two T cells in model experiments. The study measured age-related changes in TCR beta repertoire diversity using deep sequencing normalized with unique cDNA molecular identifiers. The donors were divided into four age groups: young (average approximately 16 years), middle-aged (under 40), aged (approximately 62) and long-lived (about 80). Two additional independent replicas of 1 million unique cDNA reads from the same blood draw were analyzed for two donors (one aged 18 to 29 and one aged 80 or older).

The receptor library was made with 5' RACE. TCRdb records Illumina HiSeq 2500 as the sequencer. A second roughly 6 to 12 cycle PCR used a sample-barcoded 5' primer and a J-beta primer mix. Each TCR beta cDNA molecule received a unique molecular identifier from a template-switch 5' adaptor carrying 12 random nucleotides. Each sample yielded at least 3 million CDR3-containing paired-end reads. The Mint cDNA synthesis kit, primed by a TRBC-specific oligonucleotide, was used to synthesize first-strand cDNA from all RNA. Following uracil-DNA glycosylase treatment, a first 18-cycle PCR with universal primers M1SS and BC2_uni_R was performed on all cDNA. Regarding the original processing steps: Normalization of each sample was performed by random selection of 1 million high-quality reads, each carrying a distinct molecular identifier. Instead of being binned into consensus sequences, reads with shared molecular identifiers were discarded. MiTCR, run with a Q25 quality threshold and the strictest error-elimination algorithm, handled CDR3 identification, clonotype clustering and error correction. A nonparametric unseen species model using Euler transformation provided a lower-bound estimate of total TCR beta diversity. TCRdb took the public reads, trimmed them with fastp at Q25, ran MiXCR for clone calling and kept in-frame beta chains. Each entry merges the rows of one CDR3 protein and shows their most common DNA and genes. The V and J calls, along with clone size, are taken from TCRdb and not from the paper's own processing. The sample has 800,000 to 1,300,000 distinct CDR3 sequences on record, approximately 26% of them singletons. The ten largest clones add up to around 0.75% of the sample.

V and J are truncated by 5 bases and 3 bases respectively, leaving an intervening sequence of 13 bases. CDR3 length: 14 amino acids, cysteine to phenylalanine. The DNA shown is the 42-base CDR3, in frame from base 1. In the germline V gene, CDR1 corresponds to SGHTA and CDR2 to FQGNSA. Note on this clonotype: The specificity of this receptor is unknown. Base quality data are lacking; no much larger clone is found one base away.

What the research found in general, with its limitations: A strong correlation was found between observed TCR beta diversity and the percentage of naive T cells measured by flow cytometry. Bulk unsorted PBMC profiling prevented conclusive comparison of naive and antigen-experienced compartments. Observed TCR beta diversity per million T cells fell roughly linearly with age, and a significant reduction was already apparent by age about 38. Because donor CMV infection status was unknown, age-related changes in expanded clonotypes were potentially confounded. Estimates of total diversity based on one million sequenced T cells were regarded as lower bounds and as underestimates. The long-lived group showed more naive CD4+ T cells, fewer expanded clones and increased TCR diversity than the aged group, suggesting age selection.

The donors were 40 or so Caucasian individuals from Russia, aged roughly 6 to 90 years, who were systemically healthy. Around 10 milliliters of peripheral blood were collected from each donor into EDTA-treated Vacutainer tubes. PBMCs were isolated by Ficoll-Paque density-gradient centrifugation, with at least 6 million obtained per sample. Total RNA, at least 5.5 micrograms per sample, was extracted from PBMCs with Trizol reagent. For every donor, flow cytometry on a PBMC aliquot measured the percentage of naive CD45RAhigh/CD27high T cells. The same sample was also used in a study of T cells of mothers and their children. The second study's authors report: The donors were nine systemically healthy Caucasian individuals, made up of three mothers and their six children. cDNA synthesis consumed the entire amount of extracted RNA, loaded at approximately 1.6 ug RNA in each 15 ul reaction. Sample barcodes and 2-4 random nucleotides were added via the M1S primer in the second PCR. Over 8.5 million TCR beta CDR3 reads were obtained for each mother, and 2.5 million to 3 million reads were obtained for each child. TCR recombination output is similarly shaped by thymic selection in related and unrelated pairs, with a minor effect exerted by inherited differences. Normalized repertoire overlap was always slightly but never significantly higher in related than unrelated mother-child pairs. No persistent microchimeric T cell clones were detected, at a sensitivity of 80 to 100 clones per million clonotypes. The study used deep NGS to compare TCR beta repertoires of mothers and children, seeking features distinguishing related mother-child pairs from unrelated individuals. The mean age was about 40 +/- 4 years for the mothers and around 11 +/- 4 years for the children. After adapter ligation was performed with NEBNext reagents, the libraries were sequenced on an Illumina HiSeq 2000 with 100+100 nt paired-end reads. To prevent cross-contamination, the mother and child libraries were prepared one month apart and sequenced in separate runs. For each donor, between roughly 500,000 and 2,100,000 distinct TCR beta clonotypes were identified. Naive TCR beta clonotypes were estimated from low-frequency clonotypes matched to each donor's FACS-determined naive share, without sorting.

The V and J genes are TRBV7-2 and TRBJ1-1; no D gene can be assigned with confidence. This TCR came from a girl aged 2-15 years in good health. The sample comprised blood. The DNA is TGTGCCAGCAGCCGAACTGAGGTGTACACTGAAGCTTTCTTT. This sequence encodes CASSRTEVYTEAFF.